This TCR beta chain was captured by sequencing in a study of TIL therapy for anti-PD-1-resistant metastatic lung cancer. V was pared by 1 base and J by 5 bases, with 5 bases between. CDR3 length: 12 amino acids. From germline, CDR1 is SGHTS and CDR2 YDEGEE. Regarding time point: pre-treatment sample, taken before nivolumab and TIL therapy. Sequencing used immunoSEQ v3. Produced via immunoSEQ multiplex PCR; TCRdb's table is partial and in-frame only. The sample lists approximately 60,000 clones, 73% seen once, with about 1.8% in the top ten. The chain carries TRBV5-8 and TRBJ2-3; D is unresolved. The material sequenced was blood, taken at baseline. This TCR was sampled from a person aged 25 to 85 with non-small cell lung cancer. The CDR3 reads CASSLRGDTQYF. The CDR3 region has the DNA TGTGCCAGCAGCTTGCGAGGAGATACGCAGTATTTT. Full variable domain (outside the CDR3, taken from reference TRBV5-8 and TRBJ2-3): EAGVTQSPTHLIKTRGQQATLRCSPISGHTSVYWYQQALGLGLQFLLWYDEGEERNRGNFPPRFSGRQFPNYSSELNVNALELEDSALYLCASSLRGDTQYFGPGTRLTVL.